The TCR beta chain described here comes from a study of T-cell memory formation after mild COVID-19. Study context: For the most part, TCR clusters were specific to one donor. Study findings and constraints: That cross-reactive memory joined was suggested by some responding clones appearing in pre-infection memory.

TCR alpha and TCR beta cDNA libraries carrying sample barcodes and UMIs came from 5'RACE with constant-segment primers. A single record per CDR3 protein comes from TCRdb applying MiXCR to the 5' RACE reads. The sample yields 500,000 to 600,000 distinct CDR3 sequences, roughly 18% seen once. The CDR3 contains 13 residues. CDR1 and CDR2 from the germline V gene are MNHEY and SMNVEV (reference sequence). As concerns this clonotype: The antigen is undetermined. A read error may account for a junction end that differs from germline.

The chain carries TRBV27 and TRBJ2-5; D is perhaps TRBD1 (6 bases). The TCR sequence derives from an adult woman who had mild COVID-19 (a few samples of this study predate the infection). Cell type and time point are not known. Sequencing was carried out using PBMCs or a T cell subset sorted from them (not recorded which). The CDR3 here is CASSLSSLTGPPF. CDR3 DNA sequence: TGTGCCAGCAGTTTATCGAGTCTGACAGGCCCCCCCTTC.